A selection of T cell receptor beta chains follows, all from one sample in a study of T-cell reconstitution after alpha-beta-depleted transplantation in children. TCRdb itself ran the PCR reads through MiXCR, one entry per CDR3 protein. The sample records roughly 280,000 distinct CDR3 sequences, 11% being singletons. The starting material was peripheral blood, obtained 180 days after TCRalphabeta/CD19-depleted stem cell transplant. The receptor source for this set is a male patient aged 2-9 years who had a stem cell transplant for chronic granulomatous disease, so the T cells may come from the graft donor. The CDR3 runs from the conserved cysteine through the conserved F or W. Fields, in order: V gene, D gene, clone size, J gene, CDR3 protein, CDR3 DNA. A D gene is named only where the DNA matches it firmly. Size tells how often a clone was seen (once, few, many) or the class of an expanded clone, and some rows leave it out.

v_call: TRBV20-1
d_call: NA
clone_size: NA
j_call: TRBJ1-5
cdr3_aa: CCATSGTLAGNQPQHF
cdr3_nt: TGCTGTGCTACCTCCGGGACTCTCGCCGGCAATCAGCCCCAGCATTTT

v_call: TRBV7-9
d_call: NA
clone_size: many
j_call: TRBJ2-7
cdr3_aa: CASSINRALSSYEQYF
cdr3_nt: TGTGCCAGCAGCATAAACAGGGCGCTTAGCTCCTACGAGCAGTACTTC

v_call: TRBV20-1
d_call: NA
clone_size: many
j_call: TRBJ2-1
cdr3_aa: CSARSDMYNEQFF
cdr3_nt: TGCAGTGCTAGATCGGACATGTACAATGAGCAGTTCTTC

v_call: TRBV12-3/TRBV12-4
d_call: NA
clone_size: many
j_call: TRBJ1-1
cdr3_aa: CASKENTEAFF
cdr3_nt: TGTGCCAGCAAGGAGAACACTGAAGCTTTCTTT

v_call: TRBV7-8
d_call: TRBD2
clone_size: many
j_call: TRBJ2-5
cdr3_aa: CASSPVSAGGGGTQYF
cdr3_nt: TGTGCCAGCAGCCCCGTATCGGCCGGTGGGGGGGGGACCCAGTACTTC

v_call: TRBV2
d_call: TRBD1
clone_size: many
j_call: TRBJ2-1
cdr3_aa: CATGTGFSYNEQFF
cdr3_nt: TGTGCCACCGGGACAGGGTTTTCCTACAATGAGCAGTTCTTC

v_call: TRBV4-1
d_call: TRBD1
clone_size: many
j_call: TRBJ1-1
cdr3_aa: CASSAGTGGLDTEAFF
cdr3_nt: TGCGCCAGCAGCGCCGGGACAGGGGGCCTCGACACTGAAGCTTTCTTT

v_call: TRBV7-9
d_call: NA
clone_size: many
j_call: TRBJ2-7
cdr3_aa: CASSPIGLSYEQYF
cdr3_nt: TGTGCCAGCAGCCCAATAGGACTGAGCTACGAGCAGTACTTC

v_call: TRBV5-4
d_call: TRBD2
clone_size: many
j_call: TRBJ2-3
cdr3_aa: CASSLEGTRDTQYF
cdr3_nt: TGTGCCAGCAGCCTCGAGGGGACTAGAGATACGCAGTATTTT

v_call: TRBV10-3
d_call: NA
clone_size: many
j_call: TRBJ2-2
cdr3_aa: CAISEPATGELFF
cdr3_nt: TGTGCCATCAGTGAGCCGGCGACTGGGGAGCTGTTTTTT

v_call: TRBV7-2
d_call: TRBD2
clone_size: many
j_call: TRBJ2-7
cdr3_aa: CASSLEGTSGRNEQYF
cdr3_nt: TGTGCCAGCAGCTTAGAGGGGACTAGCGGGAGAAACGAGCAGTACTTC

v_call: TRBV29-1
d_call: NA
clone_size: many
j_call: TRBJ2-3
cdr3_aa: CSVKDRVPSTDTQYF
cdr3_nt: TGCAGCGTCAAAGATAGGGTACCCAGCACAGATACGCAGTATTTT

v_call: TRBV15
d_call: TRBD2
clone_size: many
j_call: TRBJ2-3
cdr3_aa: CATSRKLGLAGALADTQYF
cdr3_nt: TGTGCCACCAGCAGAAAACTAGGACTAGCGGGGGCCCTTGCAGATACGCAGTATTTT

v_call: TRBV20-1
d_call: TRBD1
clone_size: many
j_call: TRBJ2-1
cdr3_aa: CSAREGGGSSYNEQFF
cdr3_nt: TGCAGTGCTAGAGAAGGGGGCGGTAGCTCCTACAATGAGCAGTTCTTC

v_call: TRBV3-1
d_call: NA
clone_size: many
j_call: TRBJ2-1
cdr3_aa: CASSQSQRGEQFF
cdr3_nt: TGTGCCAGCAGCCAAAGCCAGCGTGGGGAGCAGTTCTTC

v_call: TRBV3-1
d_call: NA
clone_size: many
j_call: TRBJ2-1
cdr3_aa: CASSHGEWLDFDEQFF
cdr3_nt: TGTGCCAGCAGCCATGGGGAATGGCTAGATTTCGATGAGCAGTTCTTC

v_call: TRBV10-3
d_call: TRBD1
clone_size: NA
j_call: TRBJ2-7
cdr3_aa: CAIRTGTGSYEQYF
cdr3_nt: TGTGCCATCAGGACCGGGACAGGGTCCTACGAGCAGTACTTC

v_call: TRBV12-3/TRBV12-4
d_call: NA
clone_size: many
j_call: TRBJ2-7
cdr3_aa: CASSPQSRGPTYEQYF
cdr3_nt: TGTGCCAGCAGCCCCCAGAGCAGGGGCCCAACCTACGAGCAGTACTTC

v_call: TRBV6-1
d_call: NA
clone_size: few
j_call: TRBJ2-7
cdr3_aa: CASSLAGTRHEQYF
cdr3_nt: TGTGCCAGCAGCCTTGCCGGGACCCGTCACGAGCAGTACTTC

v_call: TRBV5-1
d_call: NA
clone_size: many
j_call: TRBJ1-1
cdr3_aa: CASSLTLGSTEAFF
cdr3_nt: TGCGCCAGCAGCTTGACTCTGGGAAGCACTGAAGCTTTCTTT

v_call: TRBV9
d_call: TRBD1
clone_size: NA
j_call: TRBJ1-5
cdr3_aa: CASSVGTGVNQPQHF
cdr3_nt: TGTGCCAGCAGCGTAGGAACAGGGGTCAATCAGCCCCAGCATTTT

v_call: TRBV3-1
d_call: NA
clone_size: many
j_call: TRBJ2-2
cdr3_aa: CASSQVRGSTGELFF
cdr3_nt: TGTGCCAGCAGCCAAGTACGAGGGAGCACCGGGGAGCTGTTTTTT

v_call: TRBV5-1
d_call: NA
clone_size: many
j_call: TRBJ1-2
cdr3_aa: CATRGALNYGYTF
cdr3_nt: TGCGCGACACGGGGGGCGCTTAACTATGGCTACACCTTC

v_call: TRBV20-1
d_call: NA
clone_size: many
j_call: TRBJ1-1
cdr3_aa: CSAPRKGLTEAFF
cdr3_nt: TGCAGTGCCCCTCGGAAGGGGCTCACTGAAGCTTTCTTT

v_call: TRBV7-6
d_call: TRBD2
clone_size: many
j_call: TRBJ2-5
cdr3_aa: CASSTRLAGGFVETQYF
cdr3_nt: TGTGCCAGCAGCACGAGACTAGCGGGAGGGTTTGTGGAGACCCAGTACTTC

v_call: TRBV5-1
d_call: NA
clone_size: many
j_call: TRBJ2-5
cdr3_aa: CASSGTYEYTQYF
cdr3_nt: TGCGCCAGCAGCGGAACATACGAGTATACCCAGTACTTC

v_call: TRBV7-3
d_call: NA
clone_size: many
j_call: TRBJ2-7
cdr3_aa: CASSLTPGLHEQYF
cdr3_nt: TGTGCCAGCAGCTTAACCCCGGGACTGCACGAGCAGTACTTC

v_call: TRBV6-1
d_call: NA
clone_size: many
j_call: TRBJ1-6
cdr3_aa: CASSERDRSLLYNSPLHF
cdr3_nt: TGTGCCAGCAGTGAAAGAGACAGGAGCCTACTCTATAATTCACCCCTCCACTTT

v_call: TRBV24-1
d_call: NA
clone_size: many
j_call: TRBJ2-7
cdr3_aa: CATSDSSGNEQYF
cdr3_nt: TGTGCCACCAGTGATTCTTCAGGGAACGAGCAGTACTTC

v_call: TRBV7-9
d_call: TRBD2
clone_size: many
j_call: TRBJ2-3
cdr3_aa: CASSPRPGLAADTQYF
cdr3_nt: TGTGCCAGCAGCCCCAGGCCGGGACTAGCGGCAGATACGCAGTATTTT

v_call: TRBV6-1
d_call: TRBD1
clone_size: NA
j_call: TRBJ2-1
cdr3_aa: CAAGTGFSYNEQFF
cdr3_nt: TGTGCCGCTGGGACAGGGTTTTCCTACAATGAGCAGTTCTTC

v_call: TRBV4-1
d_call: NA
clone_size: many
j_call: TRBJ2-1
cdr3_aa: CASSHASYNEQFF
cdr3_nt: TGCGCCAGCAGCCATGCCAGCTACAATGAGCAGTTCTTC